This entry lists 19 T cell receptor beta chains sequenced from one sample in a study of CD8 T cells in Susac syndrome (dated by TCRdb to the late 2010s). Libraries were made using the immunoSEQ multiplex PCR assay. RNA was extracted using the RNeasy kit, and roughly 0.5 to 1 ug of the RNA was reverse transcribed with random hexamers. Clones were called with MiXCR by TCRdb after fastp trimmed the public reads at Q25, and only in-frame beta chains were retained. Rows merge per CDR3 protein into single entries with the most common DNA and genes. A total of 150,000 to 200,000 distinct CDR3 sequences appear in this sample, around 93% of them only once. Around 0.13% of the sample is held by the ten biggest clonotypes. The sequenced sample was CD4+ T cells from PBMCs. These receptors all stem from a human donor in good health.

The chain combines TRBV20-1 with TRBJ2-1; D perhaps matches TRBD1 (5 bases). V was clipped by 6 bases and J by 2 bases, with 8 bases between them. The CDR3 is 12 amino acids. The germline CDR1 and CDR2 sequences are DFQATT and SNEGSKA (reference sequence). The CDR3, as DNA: TGCAGTGCCCAGGGAACCTACAATGAGCAGTTCTTC. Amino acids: CSAQGTYNEQFF.

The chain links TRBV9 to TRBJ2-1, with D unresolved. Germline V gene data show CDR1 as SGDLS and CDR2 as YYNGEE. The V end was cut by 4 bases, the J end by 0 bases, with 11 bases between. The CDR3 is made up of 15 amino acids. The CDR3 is CASSFTPSSYNEQFF. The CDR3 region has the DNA TGTGCCAGCAGCTTCACACCGAGCTCCTACAATGAGCAGTTCTTC.

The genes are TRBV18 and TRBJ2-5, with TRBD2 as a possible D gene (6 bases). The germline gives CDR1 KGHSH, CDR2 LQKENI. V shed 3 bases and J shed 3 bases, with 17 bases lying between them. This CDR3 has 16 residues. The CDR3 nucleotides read TGTGCCAGCTCACCCCTGGGGGGAGTTCAGGAAGAGACCCAGTACTTC. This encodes CASSPLGGVQEETQYF.

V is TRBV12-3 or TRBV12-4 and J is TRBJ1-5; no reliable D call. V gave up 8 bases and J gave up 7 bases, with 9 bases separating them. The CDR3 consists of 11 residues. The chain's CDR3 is CASRRRQPQHF. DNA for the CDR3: TGTGCCAGCCGACGGAGACAGCCCCAGCATTTT.

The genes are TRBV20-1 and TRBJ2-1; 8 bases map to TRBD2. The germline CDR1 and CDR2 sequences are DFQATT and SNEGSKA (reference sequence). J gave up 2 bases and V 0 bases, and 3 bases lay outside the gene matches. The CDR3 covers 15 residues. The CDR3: CSARDSAGAYNEQFF. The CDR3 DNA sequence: TGCAGTGCTAGAGATTCAGCGGGGGCCTACAATGAGCAGTTCTTC.

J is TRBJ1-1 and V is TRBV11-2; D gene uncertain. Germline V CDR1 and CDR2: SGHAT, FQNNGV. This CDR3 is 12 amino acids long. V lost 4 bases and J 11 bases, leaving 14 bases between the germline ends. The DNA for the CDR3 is TGTGCCAGCAGCTCACGGGATAGTGGGGCTTTCTTT. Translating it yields CASSSRDSGAFF.

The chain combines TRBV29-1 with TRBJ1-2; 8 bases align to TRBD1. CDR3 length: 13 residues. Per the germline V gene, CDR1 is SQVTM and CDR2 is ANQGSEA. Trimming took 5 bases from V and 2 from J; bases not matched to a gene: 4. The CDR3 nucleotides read TGCAGCGTTAAGCAGGGGGCAAACTATGGCTACACCTTC. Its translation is CSVKQGANYGYTF.

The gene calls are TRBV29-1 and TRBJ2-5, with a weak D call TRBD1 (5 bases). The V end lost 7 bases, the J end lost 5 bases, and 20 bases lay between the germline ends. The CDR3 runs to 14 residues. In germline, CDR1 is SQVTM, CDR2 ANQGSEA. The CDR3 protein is CSALTGSGFETQYF. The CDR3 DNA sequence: TGCAGCGCACTTACAGGATCCGGCTTTGAGACCCAGTACTTC. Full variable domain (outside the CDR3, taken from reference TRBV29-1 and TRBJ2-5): SAVISQKPSRDICQRGTSLTIQCQVDSQVTMMFWYRQQPGQSLTLIATANQGSEATYESGFVIDKFPISRPNLTFSTLTVSNMSPEDSSIYLCSALTGSGFETQYFGPGTRLLVL.

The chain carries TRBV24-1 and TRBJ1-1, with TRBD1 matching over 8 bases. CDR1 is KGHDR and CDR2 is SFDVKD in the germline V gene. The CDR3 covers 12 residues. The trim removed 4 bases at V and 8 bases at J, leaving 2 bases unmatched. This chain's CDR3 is CATSEDRVEAFF. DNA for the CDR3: TGTGCCACCAGTGAGGACAGGGTGGAAGCTTTCTTT.

This chain's CDR3 is CSGRARTGSEQETQYF. CDR3 bases: TGCAGCGGGCGAGCCCGGACAGGGTCGGAGCAAGAGACCCAGTACTTC. V and J are TRBV29-1 and TRBJ2-5; 8 nucleotides line up with TRBD1. Germline loops: CDR1 SQVTM, CDR2 ANQGSEA. The CDR3 totals 16 residues. Losses at the gene ends were 7 bases for V and 2 bases for J; bases not matched to a gene: 15. Looking up the rest from reference TRBV29-1 and TRBJ2-5 gives the full variable domain: SAVISQKPSRDICQRGTSLTIQCQVDSQVTMMFWYRQQPGQSLTLIATANQGSEATYESGFVIDKFPISRPNLTFSTLTVSNMSPEDSSIYLCSGRARTGSEQETQYFGPGTRLLVL.

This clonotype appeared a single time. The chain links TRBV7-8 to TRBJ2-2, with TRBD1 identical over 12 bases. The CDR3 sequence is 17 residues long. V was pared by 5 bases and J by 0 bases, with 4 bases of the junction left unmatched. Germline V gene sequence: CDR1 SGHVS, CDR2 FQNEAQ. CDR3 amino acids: CASSPGQGAANTGELFF. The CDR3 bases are TGTGCCAGCAGCCCGGGACAGGGGGCGGCGAACACCGGGGAGCTGTTTTTT.

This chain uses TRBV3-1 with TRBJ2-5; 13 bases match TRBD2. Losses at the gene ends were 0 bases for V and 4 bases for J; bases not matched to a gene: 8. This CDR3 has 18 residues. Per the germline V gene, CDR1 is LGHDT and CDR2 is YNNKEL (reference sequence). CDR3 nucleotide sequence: TGTGCCAGCAGCCAAGAGCTGGGACTAGCGGGGCTGAGAGAGACCCAGTACTTC. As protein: CASSQELGLAGLRETQYF.

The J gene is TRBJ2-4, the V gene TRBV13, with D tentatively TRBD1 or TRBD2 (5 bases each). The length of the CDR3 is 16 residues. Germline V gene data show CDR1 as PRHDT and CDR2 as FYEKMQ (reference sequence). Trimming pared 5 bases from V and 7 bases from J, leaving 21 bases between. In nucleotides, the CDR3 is TGTGCCAGCAGCGGGGCTACGGCTAGCCGCCTTAACATTCAGTACTTC. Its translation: CASSGATASRLNIQYF.

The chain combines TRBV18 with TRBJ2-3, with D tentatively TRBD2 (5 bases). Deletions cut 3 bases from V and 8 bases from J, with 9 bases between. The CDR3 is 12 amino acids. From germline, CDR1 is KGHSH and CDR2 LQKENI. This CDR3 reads CASSPRGGTQYF. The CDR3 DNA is TGTGCCAGCTCACCTAGAGGAGGTACGCAGTATTTT. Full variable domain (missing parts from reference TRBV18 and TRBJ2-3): NAGVMQNPRHLVRRRGQEARLRCSPMKGHSHVYWYRQLPEEGLKFMVYLQKENIIDESGMPKERFSAEFPKEGPSILRIQQVVRGDSAAYFCASSPRGGTQYFGPGTRLTVL.

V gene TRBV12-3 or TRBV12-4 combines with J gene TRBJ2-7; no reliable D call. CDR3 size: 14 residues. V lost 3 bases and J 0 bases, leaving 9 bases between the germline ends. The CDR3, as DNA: TGTGCCAGCAGTTTTAATGGCCGCTCCTACGAGCAGTACTTC. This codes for CASSFNGRSYEQYF.

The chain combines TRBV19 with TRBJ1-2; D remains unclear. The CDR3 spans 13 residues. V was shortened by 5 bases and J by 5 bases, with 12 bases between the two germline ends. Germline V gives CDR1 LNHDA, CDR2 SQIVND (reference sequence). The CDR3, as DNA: TGTGCCAGTAGTGACGGGCCTTGGTATGGCTACACCTTC. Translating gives CASSDGPWYGYTF. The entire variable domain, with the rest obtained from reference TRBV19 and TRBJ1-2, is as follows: DGGITQSPKYLFRKEGQNVTLSCEQNLNHDAMYWYRQDPGQGLRLIYYSQIVNDFQKGDIAEGYSVSREKKESFPLTVTSAQKNPTAFYLCASSDGPWYGYTFGSGTRLTVV.

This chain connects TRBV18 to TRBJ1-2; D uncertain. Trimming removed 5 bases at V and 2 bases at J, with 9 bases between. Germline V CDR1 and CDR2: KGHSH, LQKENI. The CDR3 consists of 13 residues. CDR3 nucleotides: TGTGCCAGCTCAGTGGCGGGAAACTATGGCTACACCTTC. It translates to CASSVAGNYGYTF.

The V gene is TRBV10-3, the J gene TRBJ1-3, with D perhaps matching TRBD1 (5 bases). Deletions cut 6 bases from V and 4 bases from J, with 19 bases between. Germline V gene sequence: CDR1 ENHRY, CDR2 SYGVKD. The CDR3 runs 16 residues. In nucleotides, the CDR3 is TGTGCCATCAGAGGCGACGGCCAAGGGGCGGGAAACACCATATATTTT. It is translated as CAIRGDGQGAGNTIYF.

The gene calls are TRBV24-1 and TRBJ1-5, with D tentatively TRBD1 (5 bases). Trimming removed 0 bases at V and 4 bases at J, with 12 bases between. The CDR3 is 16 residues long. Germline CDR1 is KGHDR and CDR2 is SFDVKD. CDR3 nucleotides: TGTGCCACCAGTGATTTGGAATTGGGGGGGAATCAGCCCCAGCATTTT. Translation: CATSDLELGGNQPQHF.